This TCR beta chain was captured by sequencing in a study of T cell repertoires in cytomegalovirus infection. Background on the study: Public TCR beta signatures were indicative of both CMV infection and a matching HLA type.

One entry per CDR3 protein results from TCRdb running MiXCR on the reads. The sample yields roughly 200,000 distinct CDR3 sequences, about a sixth seen once. Study-level findings and limits: HLA-C-restricted TCR beta clonotypes specific for CMV led the ex vivo response. CMV carriers having the relevant HLA were flagged by cumulative public TCR beta family frequency.

The CDR3 runs 17 residues. CDR1 KGHSH and CDR2 LQKENI come from the germline V gene. The V end lost 2 bases, the J end lost 0 bases, and 14 bases lay between the germline ends. This clonotype was detected a few times. Its antigen remains unidentified. Sequenced input: CD8+ T cells from PBMCs. The rearrangement joins TRBV18 to TRBJ2-1; D ambiguous. The clonotype comes from a human donor in good health (CMV status not recorded). Some clones in this sample may be carry-over from other donors' samples. CDR3 coding DNA: TGTGCCAGCTCACCAAAAAGTTCCCAGAGCTCCTACAATGAGCAGTTCTTC. This translates into CASSPKSSQSSYNEQFF. Supplemented by reference TRBV18 and TRBJ2-1, the full variable domain reads NAGVMQNPRHLVRRRGQEARLRCSPMKGHSHVYWYRQLPEEGLKFMVYLQKENIIDESGMPKERFSAEFPKEGPSILRIQQVVRGDSAAYFCASSPKSSQSSYNEQFFGPGTRLTVL.